This T cell receptor beta chain was observed in a study of early T cells in non-severe SARS-CoV-2 infection. On the study more broadly: Alpha and beta chains were unpaired, from unsorted whole-blood bulk RNA.

CDR3 length: 14 residues. Trimming took 2 bases from V and 2 from J, leaving 7 bases between them. CDR1 and CDR2 from the germline V gene are MNHEY and SVGAGI. This clonotype was seen repeatedly, ten times or more. Tagging with unique molecular identifiers was applied to individual cDNA molecules. TCRdb redid the calling of the 5' RACE reads with MiXCR, one entry per CDR3 protein. The profile covers approximately 46,000 distinct CDR3 sequences, with about 9.3% appearing a single time and more than 13% taken by the ten largest. The sequence was obtained from an adult who was a healthcare worker with PCR-confirmed SARS-CoV-2 infection or an uninfected control (not recorded which). This sequence joins TRBV6-5 and TRBJ1-3; a possible D gene is TRBD1 (5 bases). The sample comprised whole blood. CDR3: CASSYRGTGNTIYF. The CDR3 coding sequence is TGTGCCAGCAGTTACAGGGGAACTGGAAACACCATATATTTT.